The 2 T cell receptor beta chains below come from one sample, sequenced in a study of radiotherapy plus CTLA-4 blockade in lung cancer. TCRdb's table, derived via immunoSEQ multiplex PCR, lists solely in-frame clones and lacks some. The repertoire has about 120,000 clones, around 89% of them found once; the top ten carry 5.5% to 8.5%. The source was peripheral blood, collected from a patient treated with radiotherapy plus ipilimumab. Receptors originate from a human donor with non-small cell lung cancer that progressed on radiotherapy plus ipilimumab.

The chain couples TRBV4-2 to TRBJ1-1, with TRBD1 identical over 9 bases. The germline gives CDR1 LGHNA, CDR2 YNFKEQ. The V gene end was trimmed by 0 bases and the J gene end by 5 bases; junction bases not matched to a gene: 7. The CDR3 covers 16 residues. The CDR3 DNA sequence: TGTGCCAGCAGCCAAGATCTAGGACAGGGGAATACTGAAGCTTTCTTT. It encodes CASSQDLGQGNTEAFF.

V gene TRBV11-2 combines with J gene TRBJ2-2; D is uncertain. The CDR3 spans 16 residues. The V gene's germline CDR1 is SGHAT and CDR2 FQNNGV. V lost 5 bases and J 1 base, leaving 14 bases between the germline ends. The CDR3 region is CASSLWSWGNTGELFF. CDR3 coding DNA: TGTGCCAGCAGCCTCTGGTCTTGGGGGAACACCGGGGAGCTGTTTTTT.